This T cell receptor beta chain was sequenced during a study of blood T cell repertoires in COVID-19. Sequenced by immunoSEQ multiplex PCR; TCRdb stores in-frame clones only, minus some. Of roughly 120,000 clones detected, around 85% appear once; the ten largest clones hold around 3.3%. This clone came up many times. V lost 2 bases and J lost 4, with 10 bases in between. This CDR3 has 14 amino acids. Looked up from germline, CDR1 is MRHNA and CDR2 is SNTAGT. The rearrangement uses TRBV6-4 and TRBJ2-3; no clear D gene. The sample was peripheral blood. This clonotype originated in a woman of 80 years or more with COVID-19, enrolled during active disease. The DNA for the CDR3 is TGTGCCAGCAGTGACGGAACAGACCCAGATACGCAGTATTTT. It codes for CASSDGTDPDTQYF.